The rows below give T cell receptor beta chains drawn from one sample of a study of cytomegalovirus exposure and HLA in healthy donors. Generated by immunoSEQ multiplex PCR, the TCRdb table keeps only in-frame clones and is missing some. The table lists more than 200,000 clones, over 60% of them singletons, with 15% to 18% in the top ten. Sequenced sample: PBMCs. The receptors derive from a man between 35 and 55 years old in good health and CMV-seronegative. Both conserved end residues are trimmed from each CDR3.

j_call v_call cdr3_aa
TRBJ1-5 TRBV30 AWRGRKNQPQH
TRBJ2-2 TRBV11-2 ASSSARGRVTGELF
TRBJ1-2 TRBV9 ASSVNVVRGRGGYT
TRBJ2-1 TRBV27 ASSPLGLSGGAYNEQF
TRBJ2-4 TRBV30 AWSPNTGRAKNIQY
TRBJ2-5 TRBV6-5 ASSYGGGWQETQY
TRBJ1-1 TRBV4-3 ASSQDITNTEAF
TRBJ1-1 TRBV7-2 ASSLRTANTEAF
TRBJ2-7 TRBV7-7 ASSLGQSEFYEQY
TRBJ2-2 TRBV6-1 ASRKQGSGPGELF
TRBJ2-3 TRBV2 ASSEGAGGPSTDTQY
TRBJ2-7 TRBV10-1 ASSEGGGIGSYEQY
TRBJ2-5 TRBV7-9 ASSLATPEQY
TRBJ2-7 TRBV10-3 AISGRSGGRGYEQY
TRBJ1-6 TRBV4-1 ASSQDGTAYSPLH
TRBJ2-2 TRBV4-3 ASSQDRAGGRTGELF
TRBJ2-3 TRBV5-1 ASSRPLRSGRRTDTQY